This TCR beta chain was sequenced during a study of PD-1 blockade in classical Hodgkin lymphoma. Every single patient, without exception, relapsed after autologous stem cell transplantation, and brentuximab vedotin exposure varied. Classifying best responses yielded complete response, partial response or progressive disease. Findings and caveats of the study: Those starting nivolumab under 1 year post-ASCT were excluded. CD4+ TCR diversity rose significantly by C4D1, and CD8+ TCR diversity did not. It was among complete responders that baseline diversity resembled that of newly diagnosed patients.

Clones were sequenced by immunoSEQ multiplex PCR, and TCRdb holds only the in-frame ones, with some missing. This table has tens of thousands of clones, approximately 70% appearing once. Germline V gene data show CDR1 as MGHDK and CDR2 as SYGVNS. Trimming pared 6 bases from V and 3 bases from J, leaving 11 bases between. This CDR3 is 13 amino acids long. This clone was seen a handful of times. The antigen is not known. The sequence derives from a human donor with classical Hodgkin lymphoma. The rearrangement links TRBV25-1 to TRBJ1-1; D unclear. The sequences come from peripheral blood mononuclear cells (PBMCs), collected before the second cycle of nivolumab. The CDR3 loop is CASSAGAHTEAFF. For the CDR3, the DNA is TGTGCCAGCAGCGCTGGCGCCCACACTGAAGCTTTCTTT.